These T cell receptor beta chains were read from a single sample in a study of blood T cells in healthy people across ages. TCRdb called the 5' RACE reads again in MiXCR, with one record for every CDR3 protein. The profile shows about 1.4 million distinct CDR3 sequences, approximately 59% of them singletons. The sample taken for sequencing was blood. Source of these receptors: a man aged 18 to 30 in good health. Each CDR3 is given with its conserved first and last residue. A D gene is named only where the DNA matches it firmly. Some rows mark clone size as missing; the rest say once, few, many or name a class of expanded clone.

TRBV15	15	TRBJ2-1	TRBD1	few	CATSRDGTGGDEQFF	TGTGCCACCAGCAGAGACGGGACAGGGGGCGATGAGCAGTTCTTC
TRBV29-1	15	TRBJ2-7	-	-	CSVDGIGTEPYEQYF	TGCAGCGTTGATGGTATAGGGACGGAACCCTACGAGCAGTACTTC
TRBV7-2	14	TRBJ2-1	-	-	CASSLRRDSDEQFF	TGTGCCAGCAGCTTACGGCGGGATAGTGATGAGCAGTTCTTC
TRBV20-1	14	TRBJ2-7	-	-	CSTPVVADPYEQYF	TGCAGTACCCCAGTCGTAGCGGATCCCTACGAACAGTACTTC
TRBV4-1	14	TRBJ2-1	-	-	CASSQEALINEQFF	TGCGCCAGCAGCCAAGAAGCCCTTATCAATGAGCAGTTCTTC
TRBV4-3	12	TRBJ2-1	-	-	CASRGGPNEQFF	TGCGCCAGCAGGGGGGGACCAAATGAGCAGTTCTTC
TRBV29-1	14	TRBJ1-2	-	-	CSVRQTDKAYGYTF	TGCAGCGTTCGGCAGACAGATAAGGCCTATGGCTACACCTTC
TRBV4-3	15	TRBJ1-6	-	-	CASSQDHRDNSPLHF	TGCGCCAGCAGCCAAGATCACAGGGATAATTCACCCCTCCACTTT
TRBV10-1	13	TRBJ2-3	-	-	CASTWGLTDTQYF	TGCGCCAGCACTTGGGGGCTCACAGATACGCAGTATTTT
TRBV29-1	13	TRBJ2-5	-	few	CSVEVTGTETQYF	TGCAGCGTTGAGGTTACAGGGACGGAGACCCAGTACTTC
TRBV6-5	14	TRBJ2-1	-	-	CASSYVGVGNEQFF	TGTGCCAGCAGTTACGTCGGGGTCGGGAATGAGCAGTTCTTC
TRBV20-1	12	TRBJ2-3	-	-	CSARDAGDTQYF	TGCAGTGCTAGAGATGCAGGGGATACGCAGTATTTT
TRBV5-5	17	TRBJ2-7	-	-	CASSLVSGTPGRYEQYF	TGTGCCAGCAGCTTGGTCTCCGGGACGCCGGGTAGGTACGAGCAGTACTTC
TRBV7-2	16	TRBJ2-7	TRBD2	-	CASSAGLAVHSYEQYF	TGTGCCAGCAGCGCGGGACTAGCGGTTCACTCCTACGAGCAGTACTTC
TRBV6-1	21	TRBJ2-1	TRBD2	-	CASSDGFRWTSGGTTYNEQFF	TGTGCCAGCAGTGACGGGTTTCGATGGACTAGCGGGGGCACGACGTACAATGAGCAGTTCTTC
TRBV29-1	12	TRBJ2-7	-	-	CSVDNKGYEQYF	TGCAGCGTTGATAATAAGGGATACGAGCAGTACTTC
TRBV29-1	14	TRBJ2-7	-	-	CSVLGGGGSNEQYF	TGCAGCGTCCTCGGAGGAGGGGGCTCTAACGAGCAGTACTTC
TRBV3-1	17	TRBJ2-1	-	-	CASSPGQGSPLNNEQFF	TGTGCCAGCAGCCCCGGCCAAGGAAGTCCTCTAAACAATGAGCAGTTCTTC
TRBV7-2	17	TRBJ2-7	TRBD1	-	CASSLHRDRGFSYEQYF	TGTGCCAGCAGCTTGCACCGGGACAGGGGGTTCTCCTACGAGCAGTACTTC
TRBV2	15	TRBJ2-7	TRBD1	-	CASSRDRVMGYEQYF	TGTGCCAGCAGTCGTGACAGGGTGATGGGCTACGAGCAGTACTTC
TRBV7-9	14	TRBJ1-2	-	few	CASSLVSGNYGYTF	TGTGCCAGCAGCTTAGTTTCCGGGAACTATGGCTACACCTTC
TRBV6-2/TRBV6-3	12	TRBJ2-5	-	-	CASTSRFGEQYF	TGTGCCAGCACCTCACGATTTGGTGAGCAGTACTTC
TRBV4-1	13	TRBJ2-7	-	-	CASSQGTGPEQYF	TGCGCCAGCAGCCAAGGGACGGGGCCAGAGCAGTACTTC
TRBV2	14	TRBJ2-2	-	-	CAKQRGQNTGELFF	TGTGCCAAACAGCGCGGACAGAACACCGGGGAGCTGTTTTTT
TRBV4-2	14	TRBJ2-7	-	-	CASPRGGVPYEQYF	TGTGCCAGCCCCAGAGGAGGGGTTCCCTACGAGCAGTACTTC
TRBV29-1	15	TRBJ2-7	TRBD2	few	CSVGTSGGSAYEQYF	TGCAGCGTTGGGACTAGCGGGGGAAGTGCCTACGAGCAGTACTTC
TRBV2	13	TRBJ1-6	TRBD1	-	CASGDREHSPLHF	TGTGCCAGCGGGGACAGGGAACATTCACCCCTCCACTTT
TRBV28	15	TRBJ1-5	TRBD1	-	CASSTGGDGNQPQHF	TGTGCCAGCAGCACAGGGGGCGATGGCAATCAGCCCCAGCATTTT
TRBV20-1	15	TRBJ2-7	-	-	CSARTYSGSGYEQYF	TGCAGTGCTAGAACTTATTCAGGGTCCGGCTACGAGCAGTACTTC
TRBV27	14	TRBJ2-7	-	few	CASSSLQGTYEQYF	TGTGCCAGCAGCTCTCTACAGGGAACCTACGAGCAGTACTTC
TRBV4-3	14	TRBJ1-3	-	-	CASSQETAGNTIYF	TGCGCCAGCAGCCAAGAGACAGCCGGAAACACCATATATTTT
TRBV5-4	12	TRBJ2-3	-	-	CASSGWSDTQYF	TGTGCCAGCAGCGGATGGTCAGATACGCAGTATTTT
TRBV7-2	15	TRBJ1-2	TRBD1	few	CASSLSGQDNYGYTF	TGTGCCAGCAGCTTATCGGGACAGGATAACTATGGCTACACCTTC
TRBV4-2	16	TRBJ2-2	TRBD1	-	CASSHTGTGSTGELFF	TGTGCCAGCAGCCACACCGGGACAGGGTCCACCGGGGAGCTGTTTTTT
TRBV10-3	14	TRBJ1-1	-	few	CAISRLEGDTEAFF	TGTGCCATCTCACGATTAGAGGGGGACACTGAAGCTTTCTTT
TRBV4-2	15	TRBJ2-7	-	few	CASSQEPPSVYEQYF	TGTGCCAGCAGCCAAGAGCCCCCCTCGGTGTACGAGCAGTACTTC
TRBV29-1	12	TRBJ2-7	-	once	CGVDDSSYEQYF	TGCGGCGTTGACGACAGCTCCTACGAGCAGTACTTC
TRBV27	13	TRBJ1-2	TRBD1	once	CASRTTGYYGYTF	TGTGCCAGCAGAACGACAGGGTACTATGGCTACACCTTC
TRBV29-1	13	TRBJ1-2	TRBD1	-	CSVGTGPGYGYTF	TGCAGCGTCGGGACAGGGCCGGGGTATGGCTACACCTTC
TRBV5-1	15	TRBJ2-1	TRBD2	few	CASSPGTSPGNEQFF	TGCGCCAGCAGCCCAGGGACTAGCCCCGGGAATGAGCAGTTCTTC
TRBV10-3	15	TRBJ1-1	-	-	CAISDSEGVGTEAFF	TGTGCCATCAGTGATTCGGAGGGCGTCGGCACTGAAGCTTTCTTT
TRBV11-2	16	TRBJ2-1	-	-	CASSRQGVIGYNEQFF	TGTGCCAGCAGCCGCCAGGGAGTGATAGGGTACAATGAGCAGTTCTTC
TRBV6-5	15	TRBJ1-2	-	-	CASSSEIQESYGYTF	TGTGCCAGCAGTTCCGAAATTCAGGAGTCCTATGGCTACACCTTC
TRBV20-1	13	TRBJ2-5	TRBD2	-	CTASGGAGETQYF	TGCACTGCTAGCGGGGGGGCCGGCGAGACCCAGTACTTC
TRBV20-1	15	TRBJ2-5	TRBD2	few	CSANGLAGGQETQYF	TGCAGTGCTAATGGACTAGCGGGGGGCCAAGAGACCCAGTACTTC
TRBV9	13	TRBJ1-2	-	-	CASSSPERYGYTF	TGTGCCAGCAGCTCCCCCGAGCGGTATGGCTACACCTTC
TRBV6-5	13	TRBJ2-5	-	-	CASSGAHTGTQYF	TGTGCCAGCAGTGGGGCGCACACGGGGACCCAGTACTTC
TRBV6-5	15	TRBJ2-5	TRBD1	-	CASSYSWAGGETQYF	TGTGCCAGCAGTTACTCGTGGGCAGGGGGAGAGACCCAGTACTTC
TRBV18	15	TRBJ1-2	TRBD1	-	CASSPRQGDNYGYTF	TGTGCCAGCTCACCACGGCAGGGGGATAACTATGGCTACACCTTC
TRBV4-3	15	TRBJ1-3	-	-	CASSQVERAGNTIYF	TGCGCCAGCAGCCAAGTTGAGAGGGCTGGAAACACCATATATTTT
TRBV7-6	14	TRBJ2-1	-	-	CASSLFVEDNEQFF	TGTGCCAGCAGCTTATTTGTTGAAGACAATGAGCAGTTCTTC
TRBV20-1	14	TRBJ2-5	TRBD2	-	CSASDRGKRGTQYF	TGCAGTGCTAGTGACCGTGGCAAGCGGGGGACCCAGTACTTC
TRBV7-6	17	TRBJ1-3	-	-	CASSPNGGESSGNTIYF	TGTGCCAGCAGCCCCAACGGGGGGGAAAGCTCTGGAAACACCATATATTTT